The T cell receptor (beta chain) described here comes from a study of type 1 and type 2 diabetes patients. Overall study context: T cells were magnetically sorted from PBMCs as CD4+ or CD8+ subsets.

Germline loops: CDR1 SGHTA, CDR2 FQGTGA. Trimming took off 0 bases at V and 6 bases at J, with 6 bases between the two ends. CDR3 size: 13 residues. Overall study results and limits: Type 2 diabetes and control samples shared highly correlated V and J usage, averaging about 0.97. In type 2 diabetes, highly-expanded CD4+ clones took a median around 4% of reads.

Each diabetic donor fulfilled classification criteria for either type 1 or type 2. This clonotype was observed at least ten times. Its antigen is unidentified. Amplification started from genomic DNA. A primer set of 30 forward and 13 reverse primers amplified the CDR3. TCRdb passed the multiplex PCR reads through MiXCR, listing each CDR3 protein once. The sample records fewer than 350,000 distinct CDR3 sequences, 47% being singletons. The chain joins TRBV7-3 to TRBJ2-1; D may be TRBD1 (6 bases). The sequenced sample was peripheral blood mononuclear cells (PBMCs). The TCR comes from a man younger than 35 with type 2 diabetes. The CDR3 spells CASSLTGGNEQFF. The CDR3 DNA follows: TGTGCCAGCAGCTTAACAGGGGGCAATGAGCAGTTCTTC.